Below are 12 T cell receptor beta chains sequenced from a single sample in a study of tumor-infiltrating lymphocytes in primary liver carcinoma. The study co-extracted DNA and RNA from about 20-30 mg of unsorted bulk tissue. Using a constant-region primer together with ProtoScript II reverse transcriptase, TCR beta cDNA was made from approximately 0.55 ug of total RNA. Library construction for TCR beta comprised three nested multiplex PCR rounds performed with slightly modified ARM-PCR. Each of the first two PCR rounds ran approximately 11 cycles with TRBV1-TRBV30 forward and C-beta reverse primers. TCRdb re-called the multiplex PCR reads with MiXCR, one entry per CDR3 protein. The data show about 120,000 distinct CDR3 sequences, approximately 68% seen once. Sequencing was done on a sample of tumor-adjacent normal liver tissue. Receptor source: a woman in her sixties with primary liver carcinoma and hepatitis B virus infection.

The CDR3 protein is CASSLQEYGTEAFF. The CDR3 DNA is TGTGCCAGCAGCTTACAGGAATATGGCACTGAAGCTTTCTTT. V usage is TRBV9 and J usage is TRBJ1-1, with a weak D call TRBD1 (5 bases). The length of the CDR3 is 14 residues. V was clipped by 4 bases and J by 4 bases, with 14 bases between them. From germline, CDR1 is SGDLS and CDR2 YYNGEE. Full variable domain (rest looked up from reference TRBV9 and TRBJ1-1): DSGVTQTPKHLITATGQRVTLRCSPRSGDLSVYWYQQSLDQGLQFLIQYYNGEERAKGNILERFSAQQFPDLHSELNLSSLELGDSALYFCASSLQEYGTEAFFGQGTRLTVV.

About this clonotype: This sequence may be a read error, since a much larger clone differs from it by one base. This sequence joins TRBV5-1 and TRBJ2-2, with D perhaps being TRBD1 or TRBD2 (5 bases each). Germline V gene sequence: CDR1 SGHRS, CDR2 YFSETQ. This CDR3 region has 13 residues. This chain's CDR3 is CASSWGSTGEMFF. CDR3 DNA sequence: TGCGCCAGCAGCTGGGGCTCAACCGGGGAGATGTTTTTT.

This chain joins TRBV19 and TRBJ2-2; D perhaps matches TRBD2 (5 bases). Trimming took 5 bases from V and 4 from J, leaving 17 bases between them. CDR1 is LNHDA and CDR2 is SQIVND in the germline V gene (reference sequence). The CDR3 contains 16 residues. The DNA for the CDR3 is TGTGCCAGTAGTTCCACCCCCGGGGAGAGCACCGGGGAGCTGTTTTTT. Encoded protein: CASSSTPGESTGELFF.

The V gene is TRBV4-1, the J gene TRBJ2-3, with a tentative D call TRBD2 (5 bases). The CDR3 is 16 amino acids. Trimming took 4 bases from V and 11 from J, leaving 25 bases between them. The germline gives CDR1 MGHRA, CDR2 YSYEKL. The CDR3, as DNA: TGCGCCAGCAGCCGAGTCGGGAAGGCCGATACAGTTATGCAGTATTTT. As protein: CASSRVGKADTVMQYF.

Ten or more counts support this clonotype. The CDR3 is CASSLEDQETQYF. Here the CDR3 DNA reads TGTGCCAGCAGCTTGGAGGACCAAGAGACCCAGTACTTC. This sequence joins TRBV5-8 and TRBJ2-5; unclear D gene. The CDR3 has 13 amino acids. Per germline, CDR1 SGHTS and CDR2 YDEGEE. Trimming stripped 0 bases from V and 0 bases from J, with 3 bases between.

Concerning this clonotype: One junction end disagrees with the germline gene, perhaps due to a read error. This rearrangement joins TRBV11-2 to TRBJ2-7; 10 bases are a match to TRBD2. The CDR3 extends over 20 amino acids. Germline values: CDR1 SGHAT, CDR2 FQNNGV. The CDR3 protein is CASSLRARGLAGVGAYEQYF. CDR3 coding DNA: TGTGCCAGCAGCTTAAGGGCCCGGGGTCTAGCGGGAGTTGGAGCCTACGAGCAATACTTC.

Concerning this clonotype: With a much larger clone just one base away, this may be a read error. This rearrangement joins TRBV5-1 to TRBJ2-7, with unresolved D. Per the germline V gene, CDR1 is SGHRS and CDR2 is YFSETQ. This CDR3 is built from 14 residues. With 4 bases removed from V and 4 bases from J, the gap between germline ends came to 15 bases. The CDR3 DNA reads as TGCGCCAGCAGCCTCGGGTCAGCAACTTACGAGCAGTACTTC. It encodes CASSLGSATYEQYF. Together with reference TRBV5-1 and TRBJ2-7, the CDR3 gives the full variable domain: KAGVTQTPRYLIKTRGQQVTLSCSPISGHRSVSWYQQTPGQGLQFLFEYFSETQRNKGNFPGRFSGRQFSNSRSEMNVSTLELGDSALYLCASSLGSATYEQYFGPGTRLTVT.

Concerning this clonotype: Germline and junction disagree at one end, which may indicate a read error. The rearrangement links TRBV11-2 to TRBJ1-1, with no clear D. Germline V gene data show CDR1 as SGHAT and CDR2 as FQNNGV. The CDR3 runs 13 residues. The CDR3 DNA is TGTGCCAGCAGCTTACTTGGGAGCATTGAAGTTTTCTTT. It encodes CASSLLGSIEVFF.

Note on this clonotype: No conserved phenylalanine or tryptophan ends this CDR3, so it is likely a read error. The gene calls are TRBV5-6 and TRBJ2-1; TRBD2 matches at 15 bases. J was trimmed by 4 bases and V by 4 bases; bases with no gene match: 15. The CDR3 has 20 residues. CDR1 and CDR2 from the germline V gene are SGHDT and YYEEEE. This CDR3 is CASSIGAGLAGGSSYNEQFY. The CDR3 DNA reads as TGTGCCAGCAGCATCGGTGCGGGACTAGCGGGAGGTAGCTCATACAATGAGCAGTTCTAC.

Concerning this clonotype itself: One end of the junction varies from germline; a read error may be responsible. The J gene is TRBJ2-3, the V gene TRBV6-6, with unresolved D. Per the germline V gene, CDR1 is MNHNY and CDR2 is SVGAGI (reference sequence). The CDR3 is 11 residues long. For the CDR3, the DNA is TGTACCAGCAGTCTTCCAGGTGCGCATTATTTT. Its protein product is CTSSLPGAHYF.

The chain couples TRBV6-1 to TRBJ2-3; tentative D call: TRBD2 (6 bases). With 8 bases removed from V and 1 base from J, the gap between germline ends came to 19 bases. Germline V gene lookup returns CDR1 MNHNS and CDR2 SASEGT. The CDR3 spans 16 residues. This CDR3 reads CASRVYPGVGTDTQYF. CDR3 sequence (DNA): TGTGCCAGCCGTGTCTATCCGGGAGTGGGCACAGATACGCAGTATTTT.

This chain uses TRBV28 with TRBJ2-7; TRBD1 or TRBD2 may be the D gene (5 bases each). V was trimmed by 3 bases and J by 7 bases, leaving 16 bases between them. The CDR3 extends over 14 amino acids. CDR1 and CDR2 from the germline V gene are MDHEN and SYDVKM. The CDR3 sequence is CASSFRGALREQYF. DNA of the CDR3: TGTGCCAGCAGTTTTAGGGGAGCCCTACGAGAGCAGTACTTC.